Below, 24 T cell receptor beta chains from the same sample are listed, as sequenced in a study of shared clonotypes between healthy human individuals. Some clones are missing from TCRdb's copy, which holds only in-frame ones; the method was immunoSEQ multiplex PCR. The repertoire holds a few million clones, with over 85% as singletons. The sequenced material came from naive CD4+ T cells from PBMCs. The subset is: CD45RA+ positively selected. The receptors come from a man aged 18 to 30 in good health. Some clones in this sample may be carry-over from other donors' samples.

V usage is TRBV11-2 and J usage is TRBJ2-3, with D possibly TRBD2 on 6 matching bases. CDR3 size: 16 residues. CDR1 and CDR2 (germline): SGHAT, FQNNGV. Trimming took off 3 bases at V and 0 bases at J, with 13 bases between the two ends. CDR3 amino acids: CASSLSSGLSTDTQYF. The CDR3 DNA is TGTGCCAGCAGCTTGAGCAGCGGGCTTAGCACAGATACGCAGTATTTT.

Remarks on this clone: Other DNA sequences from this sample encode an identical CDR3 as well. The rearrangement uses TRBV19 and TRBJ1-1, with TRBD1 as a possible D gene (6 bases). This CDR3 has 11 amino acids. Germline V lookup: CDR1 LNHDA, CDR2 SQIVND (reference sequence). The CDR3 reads CASRGNTEAFF. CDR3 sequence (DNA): TGTGCGTCCAGGGGGAACACTGAAGCTTTCTTT.

The CDR3, as DNA: TGTGCCAGCAGCGTAGGGAGGGGAGGGGAGCTGTTTTTT. Amino acids: CASSVGRGGELFF. The V gene is TRBV9, the J gene TRBJ2-2; possibly TRBD2 for D (6 bases). V was shortened by 0 bases and J by 8 bases, with 8 bases between the two germline ends. Per germline, CDR1 SGDLS and CDR2 YYNGEE. The length of the CDR3 is 13 residues.

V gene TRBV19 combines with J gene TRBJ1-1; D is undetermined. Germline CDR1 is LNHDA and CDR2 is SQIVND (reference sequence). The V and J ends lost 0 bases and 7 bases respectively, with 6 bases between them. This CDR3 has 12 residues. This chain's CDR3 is CASSIEEREAFF. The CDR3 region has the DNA TGTGCCAGTAGTATAGAGGAGCGTGAAGCTTTCTTT.

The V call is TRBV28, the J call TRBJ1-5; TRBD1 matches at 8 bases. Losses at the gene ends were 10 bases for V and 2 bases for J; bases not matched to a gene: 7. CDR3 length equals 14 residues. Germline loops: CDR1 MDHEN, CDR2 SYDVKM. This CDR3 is CAISGQGRNQPQHF. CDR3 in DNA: TGTGCCATCTCCGGACAGGGACGCAATCAGCCCCAGCATTTT.

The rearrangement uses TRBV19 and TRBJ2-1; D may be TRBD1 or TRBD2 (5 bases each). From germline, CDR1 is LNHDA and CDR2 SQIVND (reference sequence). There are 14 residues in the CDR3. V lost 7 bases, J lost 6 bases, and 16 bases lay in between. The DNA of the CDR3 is TGTGCCAGTAATCAGGGCGAGGGCACCAATGAGCAGTTCTTC. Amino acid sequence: CASNQGEGTNEQFF.

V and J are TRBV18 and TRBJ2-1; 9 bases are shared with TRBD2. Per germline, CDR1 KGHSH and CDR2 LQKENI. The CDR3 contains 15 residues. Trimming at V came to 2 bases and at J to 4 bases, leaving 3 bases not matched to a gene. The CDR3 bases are TGTGCCAGCTCACCAATGGCGGGGGGGTACAATGAGCAGTTCTTC. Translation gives CASSPMAGGYNEQFF. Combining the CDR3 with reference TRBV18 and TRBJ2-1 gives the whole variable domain NAGVMQNPRHLVRRRGQEARLRCSPMKGHSHVYWYRQLPEEGLKFMVYLQKENIIDESGMPKERFSAEFPKEGPSILRIQQVVRGDSAAYFCASSPMAGGYNEQFFGPGTRLTVL.

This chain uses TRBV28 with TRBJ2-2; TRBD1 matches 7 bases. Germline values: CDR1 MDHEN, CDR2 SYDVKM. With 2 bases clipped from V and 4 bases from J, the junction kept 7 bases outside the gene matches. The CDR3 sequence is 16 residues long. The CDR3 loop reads CASSLRGTAATGELFF. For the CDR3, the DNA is TGTGCCAGCAGTTTAAGGGGGACAGCCGCCACCGGGGAGCTGTTTTTT.

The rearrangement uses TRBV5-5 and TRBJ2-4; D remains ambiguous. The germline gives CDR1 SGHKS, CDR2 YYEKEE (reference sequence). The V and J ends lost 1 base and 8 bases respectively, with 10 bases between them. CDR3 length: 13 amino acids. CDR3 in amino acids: CASSLNPRDIQYF. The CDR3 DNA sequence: TGTGCCAGCAGCTTGAACCCCCGGGACATTCAGTACTTC.

The CDR3 DNA reads TGTGCCAGCAGTCCACCTACCGACAGGGTCAGGGTAAATGAAAAACTGTTTTTT. Protein sequence: CASSPPTDRVRVNEKLFF. The chain carries TRBV28 and TRBJ1-4; 7 bases fit TRBD1. The V and J ends lost 5 bases and 5 bases, in that order; junction bases with no gene match: 17. In germline, CDR1 is MDHEN, CDR2 SYDVKM. The CDR3 consists of 18 residues.

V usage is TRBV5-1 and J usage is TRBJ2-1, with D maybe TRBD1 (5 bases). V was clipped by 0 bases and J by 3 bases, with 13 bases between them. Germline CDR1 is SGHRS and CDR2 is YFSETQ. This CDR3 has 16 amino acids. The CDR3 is CASSLESGAGYNEQFF. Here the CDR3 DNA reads TGCGCCAGCAGCTTGGAGTCTGGGGCCGGCTACAATGAGCAGTTCTTC. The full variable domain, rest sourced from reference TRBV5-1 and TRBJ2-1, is KAGVTQTPRYLIKTRGQQVTLSCSPISGHRSVSWYQQTPGQGLQFLFEYFSETQRNKGNFPGRFSGRQFSNSRSEMNVSTLELGDSALYLCASSLESGAGYNEQFFGPGTRLTVL.

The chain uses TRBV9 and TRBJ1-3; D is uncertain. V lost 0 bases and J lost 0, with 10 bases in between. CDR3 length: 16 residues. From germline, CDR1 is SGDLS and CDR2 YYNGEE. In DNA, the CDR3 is TGTGCCAGCAGCGTAGAGGTGCAGAGCTCTGGAAACACCATATATTTT. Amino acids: CASSVEVQSSGNTIYF.

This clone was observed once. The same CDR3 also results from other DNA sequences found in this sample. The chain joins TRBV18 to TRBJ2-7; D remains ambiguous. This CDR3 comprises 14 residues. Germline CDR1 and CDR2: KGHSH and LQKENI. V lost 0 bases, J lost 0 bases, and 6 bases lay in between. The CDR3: CASSPPPSSYEQYF. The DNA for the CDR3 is TGTGCCAGCTCACCACCGCCCAGCTCCTACGAGCAGTACTTC.

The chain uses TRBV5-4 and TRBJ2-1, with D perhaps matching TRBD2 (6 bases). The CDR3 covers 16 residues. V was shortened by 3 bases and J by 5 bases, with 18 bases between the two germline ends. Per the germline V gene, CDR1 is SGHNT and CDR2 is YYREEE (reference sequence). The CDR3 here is CASSSALLRGDNEQFF. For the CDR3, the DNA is TGTGCCAGCAGCTCTGCCCTCTTGCGGGGTGACAATGAGCAGTTCTTC.

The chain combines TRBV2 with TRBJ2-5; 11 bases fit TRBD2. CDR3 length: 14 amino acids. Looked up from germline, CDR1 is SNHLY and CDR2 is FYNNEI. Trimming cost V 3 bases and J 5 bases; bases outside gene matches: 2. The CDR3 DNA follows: TGTGCCAGCAGTGAGGTAGCGGGAGGGGAGACCCAGTACTTC. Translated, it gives CASSEVAGGETQYF. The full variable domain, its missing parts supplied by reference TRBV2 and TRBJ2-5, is EPEVTQTPSHQVTQMGQEVILRCVPISNHLYFYWYRQILGQKVEFLVSFYNNEISEKSEIFDDQFSVERPDGSNFTLKIRSTKLEDSAMYFCASSEVAGGETQYFGPGTRLLVL.

The CDR3 sequence: CASSSRTSGGSSTQYF. The CDR3 coding sequence is TGCGCCAGCAGCTCGAGGACTAGCGGGGGGTCGTCGACCCAGTACTTC. The gene calls are TRBV5-1 and TRBJ2-5, with 14 bases that match TRBD2. The V and J ends lost 3 bases and 7 bases, in that order; junction bases with no gene match: 8. The CDR3 spans 16 residues. CDR1 SGHRS and CDR2 YFSETQ come from the germline V gene. The full variable domain, in which reference TRBV5-1 and TRBJ2-5 provide the parts outside the CDR3, is KAGVTQTPRYLIKTRGQQVTLSCSPISGHRSVSWYQQTPGQGLQFLFEYFSETQRNKGNFPGRFSGRQFSNSRSEMNVSTLELGDSALYLCASSSRTSGGSSTQYFGPGTRLLVL.

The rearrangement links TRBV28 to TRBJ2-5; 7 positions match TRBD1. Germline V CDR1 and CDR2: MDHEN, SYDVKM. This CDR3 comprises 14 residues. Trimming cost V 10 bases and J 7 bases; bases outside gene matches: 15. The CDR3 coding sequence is TGTGCCACCCGGACAGGTTACCCTCAGGGGACCCAGTACTTC. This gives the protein CATRTGYPQGTQYF.

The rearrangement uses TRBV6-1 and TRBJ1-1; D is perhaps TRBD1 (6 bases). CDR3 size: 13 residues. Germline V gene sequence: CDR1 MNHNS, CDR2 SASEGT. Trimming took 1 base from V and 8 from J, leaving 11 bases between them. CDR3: CASSEVNDREAFF. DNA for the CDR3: TGTGCCAGCAGTGAAGTTAACGACAGGGAAGCTTTCTTT.

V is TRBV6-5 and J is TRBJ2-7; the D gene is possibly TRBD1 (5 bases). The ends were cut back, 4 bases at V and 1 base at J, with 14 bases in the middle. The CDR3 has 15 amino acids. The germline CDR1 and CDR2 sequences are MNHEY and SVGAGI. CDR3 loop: CASSSLGATSYEQYF. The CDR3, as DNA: TGTGCCAGCAGTTCCCTTGGGGCTACTTCCTACGAGCAGTACTTC.

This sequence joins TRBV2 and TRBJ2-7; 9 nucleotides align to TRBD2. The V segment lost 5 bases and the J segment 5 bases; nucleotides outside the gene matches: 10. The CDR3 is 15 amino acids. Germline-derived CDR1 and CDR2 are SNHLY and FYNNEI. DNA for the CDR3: TGTGCCAGCAGTTCCATTCTAGCGGGACACGACGAGCAGTACTTC. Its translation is CASSSILAGHDEQYF.

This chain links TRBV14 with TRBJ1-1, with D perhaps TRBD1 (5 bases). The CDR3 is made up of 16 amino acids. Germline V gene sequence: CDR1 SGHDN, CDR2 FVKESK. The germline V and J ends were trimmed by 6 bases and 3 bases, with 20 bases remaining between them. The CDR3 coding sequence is TGTGCCAGCAGACCCTCAGGGACGCTTCGGGACACTGAAGCTTTCTTT. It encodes CASRPSGTLRDTEAFF.

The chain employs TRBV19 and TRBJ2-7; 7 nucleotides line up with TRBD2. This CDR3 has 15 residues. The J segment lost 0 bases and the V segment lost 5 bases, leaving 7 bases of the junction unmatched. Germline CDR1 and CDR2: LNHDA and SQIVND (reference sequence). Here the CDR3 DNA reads TGTGCCAGTAGTCCCACCCGCGGGAGCTCCTACGAGCAGTACTTC. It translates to CASSPTRGSSYEQYF. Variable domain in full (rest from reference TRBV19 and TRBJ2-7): DGGITQSPKYLFRKEGQNVTLSCEQNLNHDAMYWYRQDPGQGLRLIYYSQIVNDFQKGDIAEGYSVSREKKESFPLTVTSAQKNPTAFYLCASSPTRGSSYEQYFGPGTRLTVT.

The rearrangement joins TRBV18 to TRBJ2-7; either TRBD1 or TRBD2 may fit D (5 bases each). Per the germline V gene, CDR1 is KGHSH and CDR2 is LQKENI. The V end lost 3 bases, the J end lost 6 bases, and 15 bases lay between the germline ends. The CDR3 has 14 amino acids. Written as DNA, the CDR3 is TGTGCCAGCTCACCTCCGGGACCCTCTACCGAGCAGTACTTC. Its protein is CASSPPGPSTEQYF.

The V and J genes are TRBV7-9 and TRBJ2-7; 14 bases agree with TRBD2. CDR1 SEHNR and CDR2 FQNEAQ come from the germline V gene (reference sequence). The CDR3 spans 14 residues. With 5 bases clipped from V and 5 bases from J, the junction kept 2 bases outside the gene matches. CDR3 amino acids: CASSQGLAGDEQYF. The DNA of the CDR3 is TGTGCCAGCAGCCAGGGACTAGCGGGAGACGAGCAGTACTTC.